The 30 T cell receptor beta chains below come from one sample, sequenced in a study of T cells in localized non-small cell lung cancer (dated by TCRdb to between 2020 and 2021). The library was built by means of the immunoSEQ multiplex PCR assay. In TCRdb, the immuneACCESS table is reduced to in-frame sequences with V and J assigned. These tables do not hold every clone; where another copy was compared, an unresolved V gene accounts for under half, and the others remain unexplained. In all, the sample holds about 1,500 clones, and 28% of those were seen once. The ten largest clones capture 14% of the sample. The sequencing used normal lung tissue next to the tumor, collected before any cancer treatment. The receptor source for this set is a man between 40 and 70 years old with stage III squamous cell lung carcinoma.

By sample fraction, this clone is large. The chain links TRBV10-3 to TRBJ1-1, with D possibly being TRBD1 (5 bases). This CDR3 is built from 16 residues. Looked up from germline, CDR1 is ENHRY and CDR2 is SYGVKD. V was clipped by 0 bases and J by 1 base, with 12 bases between them. CDR3 in amino acids: CAISESYSGANTEAFF. The CDR3 nucleotides are TGTGCCATCAGTGAGTCTTACAGCGGGGCGAACACTGAAGCTTTCTTT.

This clone showed up just a few times. The rearrangement links TRBV5-1 to TRBJ2-7, with 9 bases that match TRBD1. Germline assignment: CDR1 SGHRS and CDR2 YFSETQ. Trimming cost V 1 base and J 3 bases; bases outside gene matches: 5. The CDR3 runs 15 residues. The CDR3 loop reads CASSLSGQGNYEQYF. DNA of the CDR3: TGCGCCAGCAGCTTGTCGGGACAGGGTAACTACGAGCAGTACTTC. Together with reference TRBV5-1 and TRBJ2-7, the CDR3 gives the full variable domain: KAGVTQTPRYLIKTRGQQVTLSCSPISGHRSVSWYQQTPGQGLQFLFEYFSETQRNKGNFPGRFSGRQFSNSRSEMNVSTLELGDSALYLCASSLSGQGNYEQYFGPGTRLTVT.

The chain has TRBV18 and TRBJ2-1, with 10 bases that match TRBD2. The length of the CDR3 is 16 residues. Germline V gene lookup returns CDR1 KGHSH and CDR2 LQKENI. V was pared by 6 bases and J by 5 bases, with 10 bases of the junction left unmatched. CDR3 bases: TGTGCCAGCTCGCGACTCAGCGGGGGGGGAAACAATGAGCAGTTCTTC. Its protein is CASSRLSGGGNNEQFF.

The chain employs TRBV9 and TRBJ1-1, with 7 nucleotides matching TRBD1. Germline V gives CDR1 SGDLS, CDR2 YYNGEE. V dropped 0 bases and J dropped 1; count of bases not matched to a gene: 9. This CDR3 is 17 amino acids long. CDR3 in DNA: TGTGCCAGCAGCGTAGTGTCGCCAGGACAGGCGAACACTGAAGCTTTCTTT. Translation: CASSVVSPGQANTEAFF.

The chain has TRBV6-8 and TRBJ2-2; 9 nucleotides agree with TRBD1. The CDR3 extends over 15 amino acids. CDR1 is MNHGY and CDR2 is SAAAGT in the germline V gene. Losses at the gene ends were 6 bases for V and 4 bases for J; bases not matched to a gene: 6. The CDR3, as DNA: TGTGCCAGCAGGAGAGACAGGGGGAGCACCGGGGAGCTGTTTTTT. Residues: CASRRDRGSTGELFF.

The genes are TRBV4-1 and TRBJ2-7; 8 bases align to TRBD2. V gave up 6 bases and J gave up 0 bases; unmatched junction bases: 7. The CDR3 loop spans 15 amino acids. Germline V gene sequence: CDR1 MGHRA, CDR2 YSYEKL. The chain's CDR3 is CASSPAGGGSYEQYF. The CDR3, as DNA: TGCGCCAGCAGTCCGGCGGGAGGCGGCTCCTACGAGCAGTACTTC.

This chain joins TRBV19 and TRBJ1-1; a weak D match, TRBD1 (5 bases). The germline V gene encodes CDR1 LNHDA and CDR2 SQIVND (reference sequence). The V gene lost 7 bases and the J gene lost 4 bases, with 22 bases spanning the gap. This CDR3 spans 16 amino acids. Here the CDR3 reads CASNDRAGETSTEAFF. CDR3 in DNA: TGTGCCAGTAACGATCGAGCGGGGGAAACGAGCACTGAAGCTTTCTTT.

This clone showed up just a few times. At one of its ends the junction is not consistent with the germline gene, which may arise from a read error. This chain connects TRBV6-8 to TRBJ2-3; 8 bases are a match to TRBD2. Germline CDR1 reads MNHGY; CDR2 reads SAAAGT. The CDR3 runs 15 residues. CDR3 sequence: CANSDSDGGADTQYF. DNA of the CDR3: TGTGCCAACAGTGACTCGGACGGGGGGGCAGATACGCAGTATTTT.

By proportion, this clone is large. The chain links TRBV9 to TRBJ1-2, with TRBD1 matching 9 bases. Trimming cost V 2 bases and J 14 bases; bases outside gene matches: 10. CDR3 length: 13 amino acids. Germline CDR1 SGDLS, CDR2 YYNGEE. The CDR3 bases are TGTGCCAGCAGCGTGCCGGGACAGGGTGGCCGGACCTTC. This codes for CASSVPGQGGRTF.

This clone was seen a handful of times. This chain links TRBV9 with TRBJ2-1, with D perhaps TRBD2 (5 bases). This CDR3 is 12 amino acids long. CDR1 and CDR2 (germline): SGDLS, YYNGEE. V lost 5 bases to trimming and J lost 12 bases, with 15 bases between them. This CDR3 reads CASREWLARQFF. CDR3 DNA sequence: TGTGCCAGCAGAGAGTGGTTAGCGCGGCAGTTCTTC. Filled out from reference TRBV9 and TRBJ2-1, the complete variable domain reads DSGVTQTPKHLITATGQRVTLRCSPRSGDLSVYWYQQSLDQGLQFLIQYYNGEERAKGNILERFSAQQFPDLHSELNLSSLELGDSALYFCASREWLARQFFGPGTRLTVL.

The rearrangement links TRBV6-8 to TRBJ2-7; 7 positions match TRBD1. J was trimmed by 1 base and V by 6 bases; bases with no gene match: 6. Per the germline V gene, CDR1 is MNHGY and CDR2 is SAAAGT. This CDR3 contains 14 residues. The CDR3 loop reads CASSGTAVSYEQYF. CDR3 DNA sequence: TGTGCCAGCAGCGGGACAGCTGTATCCTACGAGCAGTACTTC.

This rearrangement joins TRBV29-1 to TRBJ1-2; tentative D call: TRBD1 (5 bases). V shed 2 bases and J shed 5 bases, with 12 bases lying between them. This CDR3 is built from 13 residues. Germline V CDR1 and CDR2: SQVTM, ANQGSEA. Here the CDR3 reads CSVELRDLYGYTF. The CDR3 DNA is TGCAGCGTTGAACTCCGGGACCTATATGGCTACACCTTC. Using reference TRBV29-1 and TRBJ1-2 for the parts outside the CDR3, the full variable domain is SAVISQKPSRDICQRGTSLTIQCQVDSQVTMMFWYRQQPGQSLTLIATANQGSEATYESGFVIDKFPISRPNLTFSTLTVSNMSPEDSSIYLCSVELRDLYGYTFGSGTRLTVV.

This clone has more than one count but fewer than ten. The chain employs TRBV9 and TRBJ2-1, with D hard to call. Germline V gene data show CDR1 as SGDLS and CDR2 as YYNGEE. V was shortened by 6 bases and J by 9 bases, with 19 bases between the two germline ends. This CDR3 spans 14 amino acids. In DNA, the CDR3 is TGTGCCAGCACCACGGGCCCGCTGGGTAGTGAGCAGTTCTTC. This codes for CASTTGPLGSEQFF. Based on the CDR3 plus reference TRBV9 and TRBJ2-1, the full variable domain is DSGVTQTPKHLITATGQRVTLRCSPRSGDLSVYWYQQSLDQGLQFLIQYYNGEERAKGNILERFSAQQFPDLHSELNLSSLELGDSALYFCASTTGPLGSEQFFGPGTRLTVL.

This clone was counted between two and nine times. J is TRBJ2-5 and V is TRBV6-8; D is possibly TRBD2 (5 bases). Germline V CDR1 and CDR2: MNHGY, SAAAGT. Trimming removed 5 bases from V and 1 base from J, with 14 bases in between. This CDR3 comprises 15 residues. CDR3 protein: CASSNKAVLQETQYF. The CDR3 nucleotides read TGTGCCAGCAGTAACAAAGCGGTACTCCAAGAGACCCAGTACTTC.

The V gene is TRBV29-1, the J gene TRBJ1-2; D is unclear. Germline V gene lookup returns CDR1 SQVTM and CDR2 ANQGSEA. The V end lost 6 bases, the J end lost 6 bases, and 26 bases lay between the germline ends. This CDR3 is built from 16 residues. The CDR3 sequence is CSVDLSFGRAPNGYTF. The DNA of the CDR3 is TGCAGCGTAGACTTATCTTTCGGACGGGCGCCTAATGGCTACACCTTC.

This clone is a singleton in its sample. The V and J genes are TRBV6-8 and TRBJ2-4; tentative D call: TRBD2 (5 bases). There are 13 residues in the CDR3. Germline V CDR1 and CDR2: MNHGY, SAAAGT. V lost 5 bases and J 9 bases, leaving 14 bases between the germline ends. The CDR3 region has the DNA TGTGCCAGCAGTGATGGGGAGTTGGGCATTCAGTACTTC. Residues: CASSDGELGIQYF.

In its sample, this clone was seen once. The chain employs TRBV19 and TRBJ2-4; D is unclear. V was trimmed by 1 base and J by 2 bases, leaving 9 bases between them. Germline V gene sequence: CDR1 LNHDA, CDR2 SQIVND (reference sequence). CDR3 length equals 15 residues. The DNA of the CDR3 is TGTGCCAGTAGTATAGTTTTGGGGTCCAAAAACATTCAGTACTTC. Amino acid sequence: CASSIVLGSKNIQYF.

This clone was observed a handful of times. This rearrangement joins TRBV29-1 to TRBJ2-4; 10 bases agree with TRBD2. The germline V gene encodes CDR1 SQVTM and CDR2 ANQGSEA. The CDR3 extends over 18 amino acids. V trimming: 2 bases; J trimming: 5 bases; junction bases outside the gene matches: 15. CDR3 in DNA: TGCAGCGTTGAATCGCCTCGGGGAGCGGGGGGGTCCCAAAACATTCAGTACTTC. The encoded protein is CSVESPRGAGGSQNIQYF. Full variable domain (missing parts from reference TRBV29-1 and TRBJ2-4): SAVISQKPSRDICQRGTSLTIQCQVDSQVTMMFWYRQQPGQSLTLIATANQGSEATYESGFVIDKFPISRPNLTFSTLTVSNMSPEDSSIYLCSVESPRGAGGSQNIQYFGAGTRLSVL.

In this sample, this clone turned up a few times. The rearrangement links TRBV11-3 to TRBJ1-1, with a weak D call TRBD1 (5 bases). V was cut by 1 base and J by 4 bases, with 13 bases left in between. The length of the CDR3 is 15 residues. Germline V gene lookup returns CDR1 SGHNT and CDR2 YENEEA. CDR3 sequence reads: CASSLVGGRGTEAFF. CDR3 in DNA: TGTGCCAGCAGCTTAGTTGGGGGGAGGGGCACTGAAGCTTTCTTT.

This CDR3 reads CASSPPTGTTNTGELFF. Written as DNA, the CDR3 is TGTGCCAGCTCACCCCCGACAGGGACCACGAACACCGGGGAGCTGTTTTTT. V is TRBV18 and J is TRBJ2-2, with 7 bases aligning to TRBD1. This CDR3 spans 17 amino acids. J was trimmed by 0 bases and V by 3 bases; bases with no gene match: 7. From germline, CDR1 is KGHSH and CDR2 LQKENI.

This clone turned up a few times. The V call is TRBV9, the J call TRBJ2-7; 7 bases agree with TRBD1. V lost 5 bases to trimming and J lost 0 bases; unmatched junction nucleotides: 2. Germline V gene data show CDR1 as SGDLS and CDR2 as YYNGEE. The CDR3 covers 13 residues. CDR3 loop: CASRGTASYEQYF. The CDR3 bases are TGTGCCAGCAGGGGGACAGCCTCCTACGAGCAGTACTTC.

This clone came up a few times. The V call is TRBV19, the J call TRBJ1-1, with no clear D. Germline V lookup: CDR1 LNHDA, CDR2 SQIVND (reference sequence). Trimming took 7 bases from V and 4 from J, leaving 13 bases between them. The CDR3 is made up of 13 amino acids. CDR3 bases: TGTGCCAGTACCAGGCAGGCCGCCACTGAAGCTTTCTTT. Its protein product is CASTRQAATEAFF. Full variable domain (outside the CDR3, taken from reference TRBV19 and TRBJ1-1): DGGITQSPKYLFRKEGQNVTLSCEQNLNHDAMYWYRQDPGQGLRLIYYSQIVNDFQKGDIAEGYSVSREKKESFPLTVTSAQKNPTAFYLCASTRQAATEAFFGQGTRLTVV.

Only a few counts were recorded for this clone. The CDR3 here is CASSERDSISYEQYF. Here the CDR3 DNA reads TGTGCCAGCAGCGAACGGGACAGCATCTCCTACGAGCAGTACTTC. The chain is built from TRBV9 and TRBJ2-7; TRBD1 matches at 7 bases. V gave up 3 bases and J gave up 0 bases; unmatched junction bases: 6. In germline, CDR1 is SGDLS, CDR2 YYNGEE. This CDR3 spans 15 amino acids.

This clone showed up just a few times. The rearrangement uses TRBV18 and TRBJ2-7; 8 bases agree with TRBD1. CDR1 and CDR2 from the germline V gene are KGHSH and LQKENI. The ends lost 3 bases at V and 4 bases at J; junction bases unmatched: 8. This CDR3 is built from 15 residues. The CDR3 DNA reads as TGTGCCAGCTCACCTACGGACAGGGCAGGATACGAGCAGTACTTC. Translated, it gives CASSPTDRAGYEQYF.

The chain links TRBV9 to TRBJ1-5, with 10 bases aligning to TRBD1. Germline-derived CDR1 and CDR2 are SGDLS and YYNGEE. V was clipped by 3 bases and J by 6 bases; unmatched bases: 3. The CDR3 consists of 14 residues. The CDR3 nucleotides read TGTGCCAGCAGCGGACAGGGGGCTGTTCAGCCCCAGCATTTT. Translation: CASSGQGAVQPQHF.

The table lists this clone with a few counts. The chain carries TRBV6-8 and TRBJ1-4; 7 nucleotides line up with TRBD1. V lost 5 bases to trimming and J lost 4 bases; unmatched junction nucleotides: 4. The germline CDR1 and CDR2 sequences are MNHGY and SAAAGT. This CDR3 has 14 residues. The CDR3 nucleotides are TGTGCCAGCAGTGACCGACAGGGTAATGAAAAACTGTTTTTT. Its translation is CASSDRQGNEKLFF.

The genes are TRBV19 and TRBJ1-1; 7 bases map to TRBD1. This CDR3 spans 13 amino acids. Germline assignment: CDR1 LNHDA and CDR2 SQIVND (reference sequence). J lost 0 bases, V lost 10 bases, and 5 bases had no gene match. Written as DNA, the CDR3 is TGTGCCATCTGGGACAGCGTGAACACTGAAGCTTTCTTT. Amino acids: CAIWDSVNTEAFF.

The rearrangement uses TRBV19 and TRBJ2-1; 9 bases match TRBD2. The CDR3 has 16 amino acids. Germline V gene data show CDR1 as LNHDA and CDR2 as SQIVND (reference sequence). J lost 7 bases, V lost 5 bases, and 12 bases had no gene match. CDR3 amino acids: CASSDSGTSRSNEQFF. The CDR3 nucleotides are TGTGCCAGTAGTGACTCCGGGACTAGCAGGTCAAATGAGCAGTTCTTC.

The CDR3 bases are TGTGCCACCAGCAGTCGGGACGCCACAGATACGCAGTATTTT. Amino acids: CATSSRDATDTQYF. The chain couples TRBV15 to TRBJ2-3; D could derive from TRBD1 or TRBD2 (5 bases each). V lost 3 bases, J lost 2 bases, and 9 bases lay in between. The CDR3 covers 14 residues. Germline V gene data show CDR1 as LNHNV and CDR2 as YYDKDF (reference sequence).

The J gene is TRBJ1-1, the V gene TRBV4-1; no firm D call. The germline V and J ends were trimmed by 0 bases and 4 bases, with 21 bases remaining between them. CDR3 size: 18 residues. Germline CDR1 reads MGHRA; CDR2 reads YSYEKL. The chain's CDR3 is CASSQDLGRILRSTEAFF. DNA of the CDR3: TGCGCCAGCAGCCAAGATCTGGGCAGGATCTTAAGGAGCACTGAAGCTTTCTTT.